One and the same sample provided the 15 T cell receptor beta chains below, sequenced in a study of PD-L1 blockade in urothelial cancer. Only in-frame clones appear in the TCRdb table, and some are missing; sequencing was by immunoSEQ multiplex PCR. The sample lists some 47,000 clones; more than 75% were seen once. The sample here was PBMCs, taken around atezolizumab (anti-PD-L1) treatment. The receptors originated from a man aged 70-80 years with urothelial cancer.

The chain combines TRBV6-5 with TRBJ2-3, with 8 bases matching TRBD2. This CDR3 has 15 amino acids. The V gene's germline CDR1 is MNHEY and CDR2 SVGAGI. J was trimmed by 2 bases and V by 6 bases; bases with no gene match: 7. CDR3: CASSQRGRNTDTQYF. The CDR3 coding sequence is TGTGCCAGCAGCCAGCGGGGGCGGAACACAGATACGCAGTATTTT.

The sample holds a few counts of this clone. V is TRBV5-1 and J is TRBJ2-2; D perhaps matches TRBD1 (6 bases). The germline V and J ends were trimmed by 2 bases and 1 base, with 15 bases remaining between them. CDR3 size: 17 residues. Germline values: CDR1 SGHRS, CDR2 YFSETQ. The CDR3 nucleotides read TGCGCCAGCAGCTTCATGGGATCACAGGGGAACACCGGGGAGCTGTTTTTT. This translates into CASSFMGSQGNTGELFF.

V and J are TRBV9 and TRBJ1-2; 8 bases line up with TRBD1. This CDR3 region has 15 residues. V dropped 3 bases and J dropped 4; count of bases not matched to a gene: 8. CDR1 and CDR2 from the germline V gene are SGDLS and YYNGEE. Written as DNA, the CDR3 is TGTGCCAGCAGCGCCGAAACAGGGGGTGCCTATGGCTACACCTTC. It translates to CASSAETGGAYGYTF. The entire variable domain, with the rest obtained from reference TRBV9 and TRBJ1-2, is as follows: DSGVTQTPKHLITATGQRVTLRCSPRSGDLSVYWYQQSLDQGLQFLIQYYNGEERAKGNILERFSAQQFPDLHSELNLSSLELGDSALYFCASSAETGGAYGYTFGSGTRLTVV.

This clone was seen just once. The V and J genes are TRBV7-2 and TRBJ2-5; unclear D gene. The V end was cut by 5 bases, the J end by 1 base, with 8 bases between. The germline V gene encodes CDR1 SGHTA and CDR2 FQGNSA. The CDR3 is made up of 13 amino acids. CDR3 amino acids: CASSLRLQETQYF. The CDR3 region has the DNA TGTGCCAGCAGCCTCCGACTCCAAGAGACCCAGTACTTC.

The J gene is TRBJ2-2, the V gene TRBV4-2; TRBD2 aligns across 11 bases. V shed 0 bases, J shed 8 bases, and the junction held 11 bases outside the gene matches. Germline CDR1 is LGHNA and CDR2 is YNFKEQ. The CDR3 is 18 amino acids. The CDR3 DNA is TGTGCCAGCAGCCAAGATGACTCGGGGACTAGCGGTTCTGGGGAGCTGTTTTTT. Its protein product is CASSQDDSGTSGSGELFF.

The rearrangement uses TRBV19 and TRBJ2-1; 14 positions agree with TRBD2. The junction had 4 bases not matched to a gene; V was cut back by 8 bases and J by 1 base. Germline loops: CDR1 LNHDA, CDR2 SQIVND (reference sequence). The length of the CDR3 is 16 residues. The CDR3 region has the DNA TGTGCCAGTTTAGGACTAGCGGGAGGTTCCTACAATGAGCAGTTCTTC. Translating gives CASLGLAGGSYNEQFF.

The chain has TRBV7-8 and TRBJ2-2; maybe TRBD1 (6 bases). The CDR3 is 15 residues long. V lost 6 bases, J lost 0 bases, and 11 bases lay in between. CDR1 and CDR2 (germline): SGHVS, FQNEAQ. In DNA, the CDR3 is TGTGCCAGCAGACCCGGGACAACGAACACCGGGGAGCTGTTTTTT. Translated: CASRPGTTNTGELFF.

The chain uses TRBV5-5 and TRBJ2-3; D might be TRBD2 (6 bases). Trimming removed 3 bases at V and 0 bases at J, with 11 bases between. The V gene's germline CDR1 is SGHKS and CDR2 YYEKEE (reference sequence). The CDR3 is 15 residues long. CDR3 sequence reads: CASSSLSGSTDTQYF. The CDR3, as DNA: TGTGCCAGCAGCTCTCTTAGCGGAAGCACAGATACGCAGTATTTT.

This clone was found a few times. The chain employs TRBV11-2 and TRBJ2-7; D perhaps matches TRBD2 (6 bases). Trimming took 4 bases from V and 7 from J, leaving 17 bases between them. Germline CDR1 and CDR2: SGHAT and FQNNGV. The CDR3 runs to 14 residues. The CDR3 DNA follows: TGTGCCAGCAGCTCCTGGGACTGGGCGAGGGAGCAGTACTTC. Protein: CASSSWDWAREQYF.

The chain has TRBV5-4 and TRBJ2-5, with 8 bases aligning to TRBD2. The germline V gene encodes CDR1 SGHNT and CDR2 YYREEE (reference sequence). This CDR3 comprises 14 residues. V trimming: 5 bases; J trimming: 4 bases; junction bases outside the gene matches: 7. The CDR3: CASSSLAGLETQYF. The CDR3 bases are TGTGCCAGCAGTAGCCTAGCGGGTTTAGAGACCCAGTACTTC.

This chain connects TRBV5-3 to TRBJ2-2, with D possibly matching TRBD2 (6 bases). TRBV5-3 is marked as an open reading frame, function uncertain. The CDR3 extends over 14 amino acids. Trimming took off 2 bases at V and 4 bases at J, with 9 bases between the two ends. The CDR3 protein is CARSFLGGTGELFF. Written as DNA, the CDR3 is TGTGCCAGAAGCTTCCTCGGGGGCACCGGGGAGCTGTTTTTT.

The CDR3 DNA follows: TGTGCCAGTAGTGCCTCTAGCGGGGGGGCATCAGGTGAGCAGTTCTTC. This codes for CASSASSGGASGEQFF. This chain links TRBV19 with TRBJ2-1; TRBD2 matches 12 bases. The trim removed 5 bases at V and 9 bases at J, leaving 11 bases unmatched. Germline loops: CDR1 LNHDA, CDR2 SQIVND (reference sequence). The CDR3 contains 16 residues.

The CDR3 reads CASSRQTGGGRTDTQYF. For the CDR3, the DNA is TGTGCCAGTAGTCGTCAAACAGGGGGGGGTCGAACAGATACGCAGTATTTT. V gene TRBV19 combines with J gene TRBJ2-3; maybe TRBD1 (8 bases). The CDR3 runs 17 residues. Germline-derived CDR1 and CDR2 are LNHDA and SQIVND (reference sequence). Trimming took off 5 bases at V and 3 bases at J, with 21 bases between the two ends.

The CDR3 bases are TGTGCCATCAGTGAAAGGAGGGATGGGGAAAAACTGTTTTTT. Translation: CAISERRDGEKLFF. The chain joins TRBV10-3 to TRBJ1-4; D is unclear. The V and J ends lost 3 bases and 8 bases respectively, with 13 bases between them. The CDR3 contains 14 residues. The V gene's germline CDR1 is ENHRY and CDR2 SYGVKD.

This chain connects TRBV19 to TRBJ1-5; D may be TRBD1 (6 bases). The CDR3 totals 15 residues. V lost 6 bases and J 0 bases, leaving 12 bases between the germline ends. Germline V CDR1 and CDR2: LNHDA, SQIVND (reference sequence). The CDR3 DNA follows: TGTGCCAGTAGCCCAACAGGGAATAGCAATCAGCCCCAGCATTTT. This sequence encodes CASSPTGNSNQPQHF. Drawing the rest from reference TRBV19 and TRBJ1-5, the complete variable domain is DGGITQSPKYLFRKEGQNVTLSCEQNLNHDAMYWYRQDPGQGLRLIYYSQIVNDFQKGDIAEGYSVSREKKESFPLTVTSAQKNPTAFYLCASSPTGNSNQPQHFGDGTRLSIL.